The rows below give T cell receptor beta chains drawn from one sample of a study of identical twins. TCRdb used MiXCR to reprocess the 5' RACE reads, holding one entry per CDR3 protein. The sample lists 300,000 to 400,000 distinct CDR3 sequences, around 9.7% seen once, with roughly 9% in the top ten. Sequencing input: naive T cells sorted from blood. These receptors all stem from a woman in her forties or fifties in good health. CDR3s include the opening cysteine and the closing phenylalanine or tryptophan. The D gene is left open where the match is weak. Size is omitted from some rows. Given values are once, few, many or a class for expanded clones.

j_gene: TRBJ1-5
d_gene: -
abundance: few
v_gene: TRBV2
CDR3aa: CASSEGQGIQPQHF
CDR3nt: TGTGCCAGCAGTGAAGGTCAGGGAATTCAGCCCCAGCATTTT

j_gene: TRBJ2-5
d_gene: TRBD2
abundance: few
v_gene: TRBV29-1
CDR3aa: CSLQGLAGETQYF
CDR3nt: TGCAGCTTGCAGGGACTAGCGGGAGAGACCCAGTACTTC

j_gene: TRBJ2-7
d_gene: -
abundance: many
v_gene: TRBV20-1
CDR3aa: CSARQGFEQYF
CDR3nt: TGCAGTGCTAGACAGGGTTTCGAGCAGTACTTC

j_gene: TRBJ2-5
d_gene: TRBD2
abundance: few
v_gene: TRBV20-1
CDR3aa: CSARGEGLRETQYF
CDR3nt: TGCAGTGCTAGAGGGGAGGGCCTGAGGGAGACCCAGTACTTC

j_gene: TRBJ2-1
d_gene: -
abundance: many
v_gene: TRBV10-3
CDR3aa: CAISAGEGVSLGNEQFF
CDR3nt: TGTGCCATCAGCGCGGGTGAGGGAGTCTCTTTGGGCAATGAGCAGTTCTTC

j_gene: TRBJ2-7
d_gene: -
abundance: few
v_gene: TRBV3-1
CDR3aa: CASRGTYEQYF
CDR3nt: TGTGCCAGCAGGGGAACCTACGAGCAGTACTTC

j_gene: TRBJ2-7
d_gene: -
abundance: -
v_gene: TRBV19
CDR3aa: CASRDSLYEQYF
CDR3nt: TGTGCCAGTAGGGACAGCCTCTACGAGCAGTACTTC

j_gene: TRBJ2-1
d_gene: TRBD2
abundance: -
v_gene: TRBV4-1
CDR3aa: CASSQEVGGTSGSYEQFF
CDR3nt: TGCGCCAGCAGCCAAGAGGTTGGGGGGACTAGCGGGAGTTATGAGCAGTTCTTC

j_gene: TRBJ1-1
d_gene: -
abundance: many
v_gene: TRBV11-1
CDR3aa: CASSLWAGGNTEAFF
CDR3nt: TGTGCCAGCAGCTTATGGGCAGGAGGGAACACTGAAGCTTTCTTT

j_gene: TRBJ2-3
d_gene: -
abundance: few
v_gene: TRBV12-3/TRBV12-4
CDR3aa: CASSLRAFTDTQYF
CDR3nt: TGTGCCAGCAGTCTCCGGGCCTTCACAGATACGCAGTATTTT

j_gene: TRBJ2-1
d_gene: -
abundance: few
v_gene: TRBV5-5
CDR3aa: CASSLEVGTEEQFF
CDR3nt: TGTGCCAGCAGCTTGGAAGTTGGGACTGAAGAGCAGTTCTTC

j_gene: TRBJ2-1
d_gene: -
abundance: few
v_gene: TRBV24-1
CDR3aa: CATSGQNEQFF
CDR3nt: TGTGCCACCAGTGGACAGAACGAGCAGTTCTTC

j_gene: TRBJ2-1
d_gene: TRBD2
abundance: -
v_gene: TRBV12-3/TRBV12-4
CDR3aa: CASGIAGGLRREQFF
CDR3nt: TGTGCCAGCGGAATAGCGGGAGGGTTGAGGAGAGAGCAGTTCTTC

j_gene: TRBJ1-1
d_gene: -
abundance: -
v_gene: TRBV10-2
CDR3aa: CASSESTRALEAFF
CDR3nt: TGCGCCAGCAGTGAGTCCACCCGGGCCCTTGAAGCTTTCTTT

j_gene: TRBJ2-2
d_gene: TRBD2
abundance: -
v_gene: TRBV9
CDR3aa: CASTPRLAGSGELFF
CDR3nt: TGTGCCAGCACCCCTCGACTAGCGGGGTCCGGGGAGCTGTTTTTT

j_gene: TRBJ1-5
d_gene: -
abundance: few
v_gene: TRBV5-4
CDR3aa: CASKSWGGNQPQHF
CDR3nt: TGTGCCAGCAAATCTTGGGGCGGGAATCAGCCCCAGCATTTT

j_gene: TRBJ2-3
d_gene: -
abundance: many
v_gene: TRBV12-3/TRBV12-4
CDR3aa: CASRPGTSDTQYF
CDR3nt: TGTGCCAGCAGACCCGGGACTTCCGATACGCAGTATTTT

j_gene: TRBJ1-5
d_gene: -
abundance: -
v_gene: TRBV6-6
CDR3aa: CTSRGLGGQFQPQHF
CDR3nt: TGTACCAGCAGGGGCCTAGGGGGGCAGTTTCAGCCCCAGCATTTT

j_gene: TRBJ2-3
d_gene: TRBD2
abundance: few
v_gene: TRBV30
CDR3aa: CAWSTSGKRTDTQYF
CDR3nt: TGTGCCTGGAGTACTAGCGGAAAGAGGACAGATACGCAGTATTTT

j_gene: TRBJ2-2
d_gene: -
abundance: -
v_gene: TRBV11-2
CDR3aa: CASSLGRGQGITGELFF
CDR3nt: TGTGCCAGCAGCTTAGGGAGGGGGCAGGGGATCACCGGGGAGCTGTTTTTT

j_gene: TRBJ2-5
d_gene: -
abundance: many
v_gene: TRBV20-1
CDR3aa: CSARDPSSLETQYF
CDR3nt: TGCAGTGCTAGGGATCCTAGTTCCTTGGAGACCCAGTACTTC

j_gene: TRBJ2-4
d_gene: -
abundance: -
v_gene: TRBV10-3
CDR3aa: CATVRGEGAKNIQYF
CDR3nt: TGTGCCACCGTGAGAGGCGAAGGTGCCAAAAACATTCAGTACTTC

j_gene: TRBJ1-5
d_gene: TRBD1
abundance: few
v_gene: TRBV19
CDR3aa: CASQGQVGNQPQHF
CDR3nt: TGTGCCAGTCAAGGACAGGTTGGCAATCAGCCCCAGCATTTT

j_gene: TRBJ2-2
d_gene: TRBD1
abundance: many
v_gene: TRBV24-1
CDR3aa: CATSDSDRGIAGELFF
CDR3nt: TGTGCCACCAGTGATTCGGACAGGGGTATTGCCGGGGAGCTGTTTTTT

j_gene: TRBJ1-1
d_gene: -
abundance: -
v_gene: TRBV18
CDR3aa: CASSPGKETEAFF
CDR3nt: TGTGCCAGCTCACCCGGGAAAGAGACTGAAGCTTTCTTT

j_gene: TRBJ2-7
d_gene: TRBD2
abundance: few
v_gene: TRBV29-1
CDR3aa: CSVLAGALREYF
CDR3nt: TGCAGCGTTCTAGCGGGAGCACTAAGGGAGTACTTC

j_gene: TRBJ1-5
d_gene: -
abundance: few
v_gene: TRBV6-6
CDR3aa: CASNDGGPNLHF
CDR3nt: TGTGCCAGCAACGACGGGGGGCCCAATCTGCATTTT

j_gene: TRBJ2-1
d_gene: -
abundance: -
v_gene: TRBV3-1
CDR3aa: CASSHQGNNEQFF
CDR3nt: TGTGCCAGCAGCCACCAGGGGAACAATGAGCAGTTCTTC

j_gene: TRBJ2-1
d_gene: -
abundance: -
v_gene: TRBV20-1
CDR3aa: CSATSYRYNEQFF
CDR3nt: TGCAGTGCTACGAGCTATCGCTACAATGAGCAGTTCTTC

j_gene: TRBJ2-7
d_gene: -
abundance: -
v_gene: TRBV20-1
CDR3aa: CSARQTYEQYF
CDR3nt: TGCAGTGCTAGACAGACCTACGAGCAGTACTTC

j_gene: TRBJ2-7
d_gene: TRBD2
abundance: -
v_gene: TRBV7-6
CDR3aa: CASSPQLAGGREQYF
CDR3nt: TGTGCCAGCAGCCCGCAACTAGCGGGAGGGCGCGAGCAGTACTTC

j_gene: TRBJ1-1
d_gene: TRBD1
abundance: -
v_gene: TRBV28
CDR3aa: CASNYRGTEAFF
CDR3nt: TGTGCCAGCAACTACAGGGGTACTGAAGCTTTCTTT

j_gene: TRBJ2-5
d_gene: TRBD1
abundance: -
v_gene: TRBV18
CDR3aa: CASSRQGFQETQYF
CDR3nt: TGTGCCAGCTCCCGACAGGGATTCCAAGAGACCCAGTACTTC

j_gene: TRBJ2-7
d_gene: TRBD2
abundance: few
v_gene: TRBV12-3/TRBV12-4
CDR3aa: CASSLFLAGGGEQYF
CDR3nt: TGTGCCAGCAGTTTGTTCCTAGCGGGGGGGGGCGAGCAGTACTTC

j_gene: TRBJ2-1
d_gene: -
abundance: -
v_gene: TRBV30
CDR3aa: CAWSQQVGEQFF
CDR3nt: TGTGCCTGGAGCCAGCAGGTGGGTGAGCAGTTCTTC

j_gene: TRBJ1-2
d_gene: TRBD1
abundance: few
v_gene: TRBV12-3/TRBV12-4
CDR3aa: CASKDRENYGYTF
CDR3nt: TGTGCCAGCAAGGACAGGGAGAACTATGGCTACACCTTC

j_gene: TRBJ2-1
d_gene: TRBD2
abundance: -
v_gene: TRBV29-1
CDR3aa: CSVRLAGEGSEQFF
CDR3nt: TGCAGCGTTCGTCTAGCGGGAGAGGGGAGTGAGCAGTTCTTC

j_gene: TRBJ2-3
d_gene: -
abundance: many
v_gene: TRBV20-1
CDR3aa: CSARMVTTDTQYF
CDR3nt: TGCAGTGCTAGAATGGTTACCACAGATACGCAGTATTTT

j_gene: TRBJ1-2
d_gene: -
abundance: few
v_gene: TRBV20-1
CDR3aa: CSAIRIRGVGNYGYTF
CDR3nt: TGCAGTGCCATTAGAATACGGGGGGTGGGTAACTATGGCTACACCTTC

j_gene: TRBJ2-2
d_gene: TRBD2
abundance: -
v_gene: TRBV4-1
CDR3aa: CASSQVPLAGGNTGELFF
CDR3nt: TGCGCCAGCAGCCAAGTCCCCCTAGCGGGAGGTAACACCGGGGAGCTGTTTTTT

j_gene: TRBJ2-4
d_gene: -
abundance: -
v_gene: TRBV4-1
CDR3aa: CASSQDSTSVGNIQYF
CDR3nt: TGCGCCAGCAGCCAAGATAGTACTAGTGTTGGGAACATTCAGTACTTC

j_gene: TRBJ2-2
d_gene: -
abundance: few
v_gene: TRBV20-1
CDR3aa: CSARSDFLNTGELFF
CDR3nt: TGCAGTGCTAGGTCGGACTTTCTGAACACCGGGGAGCTGTTTTTT

j_gene: TRBJ2-1
d_gene: TRBD2
abundance: -
v_gene: TRBV20-1
CDR3aa: CSARDLTSGGHNDQFF
CDR3nt: TGCAGTGCTAGAGATTTGACTAGCGGGGGTCACAATGACCAGTTCTTC

j_gene: TRBJ2-1
d_gene: -
abundance: few
v_gene: TRBV5-1
CDR3aa: CASSFGRSSYNEQFF
CDR3nt: TGCGCCAGCAGCTTTGGCCGAAGCTCCTACAATGAGCAGTTCTTC

j_gene: TRBJ2-2
d_gene: TRBD2
abundance: many
v_gene: TRBV4-1
CDR3aa: CASSQFALAEDTGELFF
CDR3nt: TGCGCCAGCAGCCAGTTCGCACTAGCGGAAGACACCGGGGAGCTGTTTTTT

j_gene: TRBJ2-5
d_gene: TRBD1
abundance: -
v_gene: TRBV20-1
CDR3aa: CSASSIGPDRGLAGQTQYF
CDR3nt: TGCAGTGCTAGCTCTATCGGGCCGGACAGGGGGCTTGCCGGTCAGACCCAGTACTTC

j_gene: TRBJ2-3
d_gene: -
abundance: many
v_gene: TRBV4-1
CDR3aa: CASSLDRYTQYF
CDR3nt: TGCGCCAGCAGCCTAGACAGGTACACGCAGTATTTT

j_gene: TRBJ2-5
d_gene: TRBD1
abundance: few
v_gene: TRBV6-1
CDR3aa: CASRSDRKETQYF
CDR3nt: TGTGCCAGCAGGTCGGACAGGAAAGAGACCCAGTACTTC

j_gene: TRBJ2-2
d_gene: TRBD2
abundance: -
v_gene: TRBV5-1
CDR3aa: CASSSRTSGGANTGELFF
CDR3nt: TGCGCCAGCAGCTCAAGGACTAGCGGAGGAGCGAACACCGGGGAGCTGTTTTTT

j_gene: TRBJ2-5
d_gene: -
abundance: few
v_gene: TRBV6-5
CDR3aa: CASSYSLGRGEETQYF
CDR3nt: TGTGCCAGCAGTTACTCGCTGGGCAGGGGAGAGGAGACCCAGTACTTC

j_gene: TRBJ2-1
d_gene: TRBD2
abundance: few
v_gene: TRBV18
CDR3aa: CASSPPRGSAYNEQFF
CDR3nt: TGTGCCAGCTCACCACCGCGGGGGAGCGCCTACAATGAGCAGTTCTTC

j_gene: TRBJ2-5
d_gene: -
abundance: -
v_gene: TRBV12-3/TRBV12-4
CDR3aa: CASRVSGQETQYF
CDR3nt: TGTGCCAGCAGGGTATCGGGCCAAGAGACCCAGTACTTC

j_gene: TRBJ2-7
d_gene: TRBD1
abundance: many
v_gene: TRBV20-1
CDR3aa: CSAKGGQGTYEQYF
CDR3nt: TGCAGTGCAAAAGGTGGACAGGGGACCTACGAGCAGTACTTC

j_gene: TRBJ2-1
d_gene: -
abundance: many
v_gene: TRBV5-1
CDR3aa: CASRYGGPYNEQFF
CDR3nt: TGCGCCAGCAGGTATGGGGGGCCCTACAATGAGCAGTTCTTC

j_gene: TRBJ2-2
d_gene: -
abundance: few
v_gene: TRBV12-3/TRBV12-4
CDR3aa: CASSTDRTATGELFF
CDR3nt: TGTGCCAGCAGTACCGATCGGACTGCCACCGGGGAGCTGTTTTTT

j_gene: TRBJ1-1
d_gene: -
abundance: many
v_gene: TRBV12-3/TRBV12-4
CDR3aa: CASSLQRPTPEAFF
CDR3nt: TGTGCCAGCAGTCTACAGCGGCCTACCCCCGAAGCTTTCTTT

j_gene: TRBJ2-2
d_gene: -
abundance: many
v_gene: TRBV11-3
CDR3aa: CASTLPNTGELFF
CDR3nt: TGTGCCAGCACGCTCCCAAACACCGGGGAGCTGTTTTTT